The 3 T cell receptor beta chains below come from one sample, sequenced in a study of blood T cell repertoires in COVID-19. The method was immunoSEQ multiplex PCR; TCRdb's version includes in-frame clones alone and lacks a portion of them. Of 100,000 to 150,000 clones listed, around 85% are singletons. Sequencing was done on a sample of peripheral blood. The source of these receptors is a woman older than 75 with COVID-19, enrolled during active disease.

This clone appeared a few times. The chain employs TRBV12-3 or TRBV12-4 and TRBJ1-1; D perhaps matches TRBD1 (6 bases). The ends were cut back, 8 bases at V and 3 bases at J, with 13 bases in the middle. The CDR3 covers 13 residues. CDR3 amino acids: CASVVGGDTEAFF. The CDR3 region has the DNA TGTGCCAGCGTTGTAGGGGGAGACACTGAAGCTTTCTTT.

This chain joins TRBV6-2 or TRBV6-3 and TRBJ2-3, with unresolved D. Deletions cut 2 bases from V and 0 bases from J, with 15 bases between. The CDR3 has 17 residues. CDR1 MNHEY and CDR2 SVGEGT come from the germline V gene. DNA of the CDR3: TGTGCCAGCAGTTACATCTCCGGTACCCTCAGCACAGATACGCAGTATTTT. Its protein product is CASSYISGTLSTDTQYF.

The chain employs TRBV27 and TRBJ2-2; D not resolved. Trimming cost V 1 base and J 7 bases, with 7 bases left between them. Germline assignment: CDR1 MNHEY and CDR2 SMNVEV (reference sequence). CDR3 size: 13 residues. CDR3 region: CASSLYSYGELFF. CDR3 nucleotides: TGTGCCAGCAGTTTATATTCGTACGGGGAGCTGTTTTTT.